Below, 14 T cell receptor beta chains from the same sample are listed, as sequenced in a study of neurological immune-mediated disorders. The time point denotes: longitudinal time-point 2. TCRdb ran MiXCR on the 5' RACE reads and lists one entry per CDR3 protein. The repertoire includes 65,000 to 95,000 distinct CDR3 sequences, almost 6% of them detected once, and 7.9% sits in the top ten. The sample comprised PBMCs. The receptors stem from a woman aged 60-70 years with multiple sclerosis.

This clonotype was counted a few times. The V and J genes are TRBV20-1 and TRBJ2-7, with 9 bases aligning to TRBD2. Germline V gene sequence: CDR1 DFQATT, CDR2 SNEGSKA (reference sequence). The length of the CDR3 is 14 residues. V lost 3 bases and J lost 7; bases outside the gene matches: 10. The CDR3 DNA follows: TGCAGTGCTAGCGGACTAGCGAGGAACGGAGAGCAGTACTTC. This codes for CSASGLARNGEQYF.

In the case of this clonotype: A clone one base away is much larger, so this may be a read error. This chain joins TRBV20-1 and TRBJ1-5, with D uncertain. This CDR3 contains 13 residues. Deletions cut 0 bases from V and 5 bases from J, with 8 bases between. Germline V gives CDR1 DFQATT, CDR2 SNEGSKA (reference sequence). Here the CDR3 DNA reads TGCAGTGCTAGAGACGGACCCCATCAGCCCCAGCATTTT. Translating gives CSARDGPHQPQHF.

This clonotype appeared many times. The DNA for the CDR3 is TGTGCCAGCAGTGACCGGGACAACACTGAAGCTTTCTTT. Translation gives CASSDRDNTEAFF. The chain joins TRBV6-4 to TRBJ1-1; possibly TRBD1 for D (5 bases). The V and J ends lost 2 bases and 2 bases respectively, with 6 bases between them. The germline CDR1 and CDR2 sequences are MRHNA and SNTAGT. The CDR3 totals 13 residues.

This clonotype was detected many times. V gene TRBV5-1 combines with J gene TRBJ1-4; D is undetermined. Germline CDR1 is SGHRS and CDR2 is YFSETQ. Trimming pared 0 bases from V and 4 bases from J, leaving 10 bases between. The CDR3 has 15 residues. The CDR3 protein is CASSLAQGSNEKLFF. CDR3 coding DNA: TGCGCCAGCAGCTTGGCCCAAGGGAGTAATGAAAAACTGTTTTTT.

V gene TRBV9 combines with J gene TRBJ2-1; 8 bases agree with TRBD2. Losses at the gene ends were 4 bases for V and 0 bases for J; bases not matched to a gene: 12. The length of the CDR3 is 18 residues. Germline values: CDR1 SGDLS, CDR2 YYNGEE. The CDR3 spells CASSPFSGGPFSYNEQFF. Here the CDR3 DNA reads TGTGCCAGCAGCCCTTTCAGCGGGGGCCCTTTCTCCTACAATGAGCAGTTCTTC.

This clonotype showed up just a few times. V usage is TRBV15 and J usage is TRBJ2-5; TRBD1 matches at 8 bases. V shed 5 bases and J 0 bases; nucleotides not matched to a gene: 14. There are 18 residues in the CDR3. CDR1 and CDR2 from the germline V gene are LNHNV and YYDKDF (reference sequence). Written as DNA, the CDR3 is TGTGCCACCAGCTCCACACAAGGGACAGGCGGGTACCAAGAGACCCAGTACTTC. Protein product: CATSSTQGTGGYQETQYF.

This clonotype was counted at least ten times. The J gene is TRBJ1-2, the V gene TRBV20-1, with D perhaps TRBD1 (5 bases). The CDR3 spans 13 residues. The germline CDR1 and CDR2 sequences are DFQATT and SNEGSKA (reference sequence). Trimming shortened V by 5 bases and J by 4 bases, and 14 bases separated the two germline ends. CDR3 coding DNA: TGCAGTGCTCCCTTTGACAGCTCCTATGGCTACACCTTC. This gives the protein CSAPFDSSYGYTF.

The chain is built from TRBV29-1 and TRBJ2-5; possible D gene TRBD1, 7 bases. The V gene's germline CDR1 is SQVTM and CDR2 ANQGSEA. V shed 8 bases and J shed 7 bases, with 20 bases lying between them. This CDR3 has 13 amino acids. The CDR3 reads CSHLAHQGGTQYF. The CDR3 nucleotides are TGCAGCCATCTTGCCCATCAGGGGGGGACCCAGTACTTC.

The rearrangement joins TRBV30 to TRBJ1-2, with TRBD1 as a possible D gene (5 bases). CDR3 length: 11 residues. The germline V gene encodes CDR1 GTSNPN and CDR2 SVGIG (reference sequence). The V gene lost 2 bases and the J gene lost 13 bases, with 14 bases spanning the gap. The CDR3 bases are TGTGCCTGGAGTTCAGGGACCCGGGGCACCTTC. This translates into CAWSSGTRGTF.

This clonotype has ten or more counts. The rearrangement uses TRBV15 and TRBJ1-3; possibly TRBD1 for D (5 bases). The CDR3 has 13 amino acids. Trimming took 5 bases from V and 8 from J, leaving 13 bases between them. Germline assignment: CDR1 LNHNV and CDR2 YYDKDF (reference sequence). The CDR3 reads CATSRQGSDTIYF. CDR3 DNA sequence: TGTGCCACCAGCCGGCAGGGTTCGGACACCATATATTTT.

This clonotype was seen a handful of times. The chain uses TRBV6-6 and TRBJ2-7; 8 nucleotides match TRBD1. The V and J ends lost 0 bases and 5 bases, in that order; junction bases with no gene match: 6. Germline-derived CDR1 and CDR2 are MNHNY and SVGAGI (reference sequence). The CDR3 has 15 residues. In nucleotides, the CDR3 is TGTGCCAGCAGTTACTCGGCAGGGGGCATCGACGAGCAGTACTTC. Its translation: CASSYSAGGIDEQYF.

This clonotype was detected many times. The V and J genes are TRBV5-1 and TRBJ2-7, with D possibly matching TRBD1 (5 bases). CDR3 length: 13 amino acids. Germline CDR1 reads SGHRS; CDR2 reads YFSETQ. V was cut by 0 bases and J by 6 bases, with 10 bases left in between. This CDR3 reads CASSLGQLGEQYF. The CDR3 nucleotides are TGCGCCAGCAGCTTGGGACAGCTGGGCGAGCAGTACTTC.

This clonotype has at least ten counts. The chain carries TRBV5-1 and TRBJ2-7; D is undetermined. The CDR3 contains 13 residues. From germline, CDR1 is SGHRS and CDR2 YFSETQ. Trimming took off 4 bases at V and 0 bases at J, with 8 bases between the two ends. The CDR3 nucleotides are TGCGCCAGCAGCCAAACAGTCTCCTACGAGCAGTACTTC. Translating it yields CASSQTVSYEQYF.

This clonotype was recorded at least ten times. V gene TRBV5-6 combines with J gene TRBJ2-7; 10 bases agree with TRBD1. The J segment lost 0 bases and the V segment lost 6 bases, leaving 12 bases of the junction unmatched. There are 17 residues in the CDR3. Germline V gives CDR1 SGHDT, CDR2 YYEEEE. The CDR3 is CASTHQFRTGGSYEQYF. Here the CDR3 DNA reads TGTGCCAGCACGCATCAGTTCCGGACAGGGGGCTCCTACGAGCAGTACTTC.